What follows are 10 T cell receptor beta chains derived from one specimen sequenced in a study of T cell repertoires in cytomegalovirus infection. Using its own MiXCR run on the reads, TCRdb lists one record per CDR3 protein. The data show around 350,000 distinct CDR3 sequences, about a sixth seen once. The sequenced sample consisted of PBMCs. Receptors were obtained from a human donor in good health (CMV status not recorded). Some clones in this sample may be carry-over from other donors' samples.

This chain's CDR3 is CASSIQEGTQYF. The DNA for the CDR3 is TGTGCCAGCAGCATTCAAGAGGGGACCCAGTACTTC. The chain joins TRBV7-9 to TRBJ2-5; tentatively, D is TRBD2 (5 bases). Germline CDR1 SEHNR, CDR2 FQNEAQ (reference sequence). The V end lost 5 bases, the J end lost 7 bases, and 11 bases lay between the germline ends. The CDR3 is 12 amino acids.

This chain uses TRBV2 with TRBJ1-5; D possibly corresponds to TRBD1 (5 bases). CDR3 length: 15 amino acids. Germline CDR1 reads SNHLY; CDR2 reads FYNNEI. V was clipped by 0 bases and J by 7 bases, with 13 bases between them. CDR3 sequence reads: CASSEAFGGGQPQHF. CDR3 DNA: TGTGCCAGCAGTGAAGCGTTTGGGGGTGGGCAGCCCCAGCATTTT.

The chain carries TRBV30 and TRBJ1-5; a possible D gene is TRBD1 (5 bases). The V gene's germline CDR1 is GTSNPN and CDR2 SVGIG (reference sequence). Trimming removed 3 bases from V and 0 bases from J, with 12 bases in between. The CDR3 spans 15 residues. The CDR3 protein is CAWSAGTDSNQPQHF. For the CDR3, the DNA is TGTGCCTGGAGCGCAGGGACGGATAGCAATCAGCCCCAGCATTTT.

The chain employs TRBV6-2 or TRBV6-3 and TRBJ2-5; D gene unclear. Germline V gene lookup returns CDR1 MNHEY and CDR2 SVGEGT. Trimming pared 5 bases from V and 0 bases from J, leaving 16 bases between. This CDR3 is 16 amino acids long. CDR3 nucleotide sequence: TGTGCCAGCAGTCCTAGGCCCCGGACCGACCAAGAGACCCAGTACTTC. Translating gives CASSPRPRTDQETQYF.

This clonotype was found a few times. This chain links TRBV20-1 with TRBJ2-1, with D hard to call. Germline CDR1 DFQATT, CDR2 SNEGSKA (reference sequence). The CDR3 is 11 residues long. With 6 bases removed from V and 7 bases from J, the gap between germline ends came to 10 bases. The CDR3 loop is CSALNRNEQFF. The CDR3 DNA reads TGCAGTGCCCTGAATCGGAATGAGCAGTTCTTC.

This clonotype appeared many times. The chain links TRBV7-2 to TRBJ1-5; D is ambiguous. V was pared by 2 bases and J by 2 bases, with 19 bases between. Looked up from germline, CDR1 is SGHTA and CDR2 is FQGNSA. This CDR3 spans 18 amino acids. The CDR3 nucleotides are TGTGCCAGCAGCTTAAGCGTCGGGAGGTTCGTAGGCAATCAGCCCCAGCATTTT. It translates to CASSLSVGRFVGNQPQHF.

The table lists this clonotype with many counts. This chain joins TRBV6-1 and TRBJ2-3; D might be TRBD2 (6 bases). CDR1 is MNHNS and CDR2 is SASEGT in the germline V gene. V lost 7 bases and J 6 bases, leaving 14 bases between the germline ends. There are 13 residues in the CDR3. The DNA of the CDR3 is TGTGCCAGCAAAGGGACTCCCTCCGATACGCAGTATTTT. This gives the protein CASKGTPSDTQYF.

This clonotype has only a few counts. The rearrangement joins TRBV23-1 to TRBJ1-5; D unclear. TRBV23-1 is designated an ORF whose function remains uncertain. The CDR3 covers 15 residues. V was shortened by 8 bases and J by 0 bases, with 14 bases between the two germline ends. The CDR3 sequence is CASLCPEASNQPQHF. The CDR3 DNA follows: TGCGCCAGCTTATGCCCGGAGGCTAGCAATCAGCCCCAGCATTTT.

The chain recombines TRBV29-1 with TRBJ2-1, with TRBD2 matching 8 bases. There are 14 residues in the CDR3. CDR1 is SQVTM and CDR2 is ANQGSEA in the germline V gene. Trimming took 6 bases from V and 6 from J; bases not matched to a gene: 10. CDR3 bases: TGCAGCGTGGTCGACAGCGGGGGCGTCAATGAGCAGTTCTTC. Its translation: CSVVDSGGVNEQFF.

The rearrangement links TRBV5-6 to TRBJ1-5; 9 nucleotides line up with TRBD1. The CDR3 extends over 19 amino acids. Germline CDR1 is SGHDT and CDR2 is YYEEEE. V shed 4 bases, J shed 0 bases, and the junction held 14 bases outside the gene matches. In DNA form, the CDR3 reads TGTGCCAGCAGCCGGACGACAGGGGGTCCGGGCTATAGCAATCAGCCCCAGCATTTT. It codes for CASSRTTGGPGYSNQPQHF.